What follows describes a single T cell receptor (beta chain). The source of the sample is a study of blood T cells in healthy people across ages. The CDR3 is 13 amino acids. Looked up from germline, CDR1 is MNHEY and CDR2 is SVGAGI. Between the trimmed V and J ends, which lost 1 base and 7 bases, there was a span of 8 bases. A second about 6 to 12 cycle PCR used barcoded and J-beta primers. Every molecule of cDNA carried a tag from a template-switch adaptor with 12 random nucleotides. Via MiXCR, TCRdb re-called the 5' RACE reads, giving one row per CDR3 protein. This table has almost 550,000 distinct CDR3 sequences, around 24% appearing once. The same sample was also used in a study of T cells of mothers and their children. That publication notes: When mothers and children were related, their normalized repertoire overlap, which was always slightly higher, did not differ significantly from that of unrelated pairs.

The TCR originated in a boy aged 10-17 years in good health. V usage is TRBV6-5 and J usage is TRBJ2-1, with D maybe TRBD1 (5 bases). Sequencing was done on a sample of blood. The CDR3 reads CASSYWQGNEQFF. The CDR3 bases are TGTGCCAGCAGTTACTGGCAGGGTAATGAGCAGTTCTTC.